A single sample gave rise to the 3 T cell receptor beta chains below, sequenced in a study of molecular identifiers for immune sequencing clone quantification. TCRdb analysed the PCR reads with MiXCR anew, one entry per CDR3 protein. The sample includes about 640,000 distinct CDR3 sequences, about 20% of them seen just once. The sequenced sample was naive CD8+ T cells from blood, with Jurkat cell RNA spiked in. Subset meaning: FACS-sorted CD8+CD4-CCR7+CD45RA+ naive T cells. These receptors originate from a human donor in good health. Some libraries in this study had Jurkat cell RNA spiked in.

This clonotype has just one count. A single base separates this from a much larger clone, so it may be a read error. This rearrangement joins TRBV5-5 to TRBJ2-3; 11 nucleotides agree with TRBD2. The CDR3 runs 17 residues. The germline gives CDR1 SGHKS, CDR2 YYEKEE (reference sequence). The chain's CDR3 is CAGSLHWTSGSTDTQYF. CDR3 in DNA: TGTGCCGGCAGCTTACACTGGACTAGCGGGAGCACAGATACGCAGTATTTT.

The table lists this clonotype with many counts. This chain connects TRBV20-1 to TRBJ1-4; D is unclear. Germline CDR1 and CDR2: DFQATT and SNEGSKA (reference sequence). Trimming left V 5 bases short and J 12 bases short, with 13 bases between. The CDR3 length is 11 residues. CDR3 amino acids: CSASAFAELFF. In nucleotides, the CDR3 is TGCAGTGCTTCGGCCTTCGCGGAACTGTTTTTT.

At least ten counts were recorded for this clonotype. J is TRBJ2-7 and V is TRBV2, with D unresolved. The CDR3 sequence is 14 residues long. Germline V CDR1 and CDR2: SNHLY, FYNNEI. The V end lost 3 bases, the J end lost 4 bases, and 13 bases lay between the germline ends. The CDR3 region is CASSDENGPYEQYF. In nucleotides, the CDR3 is TGTGCCAGCAGTGACGAAAACGGGCCGTACGAGCAGTACTTC.